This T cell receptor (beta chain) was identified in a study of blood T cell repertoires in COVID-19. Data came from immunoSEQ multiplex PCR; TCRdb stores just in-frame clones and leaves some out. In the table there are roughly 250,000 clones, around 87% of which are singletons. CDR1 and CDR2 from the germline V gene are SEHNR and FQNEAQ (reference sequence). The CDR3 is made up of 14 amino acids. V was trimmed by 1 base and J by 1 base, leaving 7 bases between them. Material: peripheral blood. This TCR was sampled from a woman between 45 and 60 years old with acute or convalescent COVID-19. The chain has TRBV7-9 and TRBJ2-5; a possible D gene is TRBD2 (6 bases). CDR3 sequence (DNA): TGTGCCAGCAGCTTAGGACTAGGCCAAGAGACCCAGTACTTC. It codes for CASSLGLGQETQYF.